The rows below give T cell receptor beta chains drawn from one sample of a study of T cell clonotyping in hematopoietic cell transplantation. Clones were sequenced by immunoSEQ multiplex PCR, and TCRdb holds only the in-frame ones, with some missing. The sample includes more than 4,500 clones, roughly 91% of them seen just once. Sequences were derived from peripheral blood mononuclear cells, sampled 100 days after allogeneic stem cell transplant. The receptor set was obtained from a female patient in her 50s who had an allogeneic stem cell transplant from a related donor, so the T cells may come from the graft donor. Some clones in this sample may be carry-over from other donors' samples. Both conserved end residues are part of each CDR3. The order of the fields is clone size, J gene, D gene, V gene, CDR3 DNA, CDR3 protein. A D gene is named only where the DNA matches it firmly. Clone sizes are given selectively: once, few, many, or a class where the clone is expanded.

abundance: .
j_gene: TRBJ2-2
d_gene: .
v_gene: TRBV4-3
CDR3nt: TGCGCCAGCAGCCAAGATCTCCCCCAGGGTGGAAACACCGGGGAGCTGTTTTTT
CDR3aa: CASSQDLPQGGNTGELFF

abundance: .
j_gene: TRBJ2-5
d_gene: .
v_gene: TRBV14
CDR3nt: TGTGCCAGCAGCCGGAATAGGGGCCAAGAGACCCAGTACTTC
CDR3aa: CASSRNRGQETQYF

abundance: .
j_gene: TRBJ2-5
d_gene: .
v_gene: TRBV7-7
CDR3nt: TGTGCCAGCAGCGACTTACAGGACCGGGAGACCCAGTACTTC
CDR3aa: CASSDLQDRETQYF

abundance: few
j_gene: TRBJ2-4
d_gene: TRBD2
v_gene: TRBV15
CDR3nt: TGTGCCACCAGCAGAGAGCGGGGGACAGCCAAAAACATTCAGTACTTC
CDR3aa: CATSRERGTAKNIQYF

abundance: .
j_gene: TRBJ1-1
d_gene: .
v_gene: TRBV11-2
CDR3nt: TGTGCCAGCAGCTCGGGACCGGTTGGATACACTGAAGCTTTCTTT
CDR3aa: CASSSGPVGYTEAFF

abundance: few
j_gene: TRBJ2-5
d_gene: .
v_gene: TRBV29-1
CDR3nt: TGCAGCGGACAATACCCTCAAGAGACCCAGTACTTC
CDR3aa: CSGQYPQETQYF

abundance: .
j_gene: TRBJ2-2
d_gene: .
v_gene: TRBV4-1
CDR3nt: TGCGCCAGCAGCCAAGAGTCGGGAACGAACACCGGGGAGCTGTTTTTT
CDR3aa: CASSQESGTNTGELFF

abundance: .
j_gene: TRBJ1-5
d_gene: .
v_gene: TRBV2
CDR3nt: TGTGCCAGCGGGGGAGAGGGCCAGAGGAGTCAGCCCCAGCATTTT
CDR3aa: CASGGEGQRSQPQHF

abundance: .
j_gene: TRBJ1-2
d_gene: .
v_gene: TRBV7-2
CDR3nt: TGTGCCAGCAGCTCACAGGTTAACTATGGCTACACCTTC
CDR3aa: CASSSQVNYGYTF

abundance: .
j_gene: TRBJ1-2
d_gene: TRBD1
v_gene: TRBV4-2
CDR3nt: TGTGCCAGCAGCCAAGGGACAGGGAGTGGCTACACCTTC
CDR3aa: CASSQGTGSGYTF

abundance: .
j_gene: TRBJ1-3
d_gene: .
v_gene: TRBV5-6
CDR3nt: TGTGCCAGCAGCTTGTGGCAGGCTGGAAACACCATATATTTT
CDR3aa: CASSLWQAGNTIYF

abundance: .
j_gene: TRBJ1-3
d_gene: .
v_gene: TRBV28
CDR3nt: TGTGCCAGCAAATCCGGGACTTCTTTTTCCATATATTTT
CDR3aa: CASKSGTSFSIYF

abundance: .
j_gene: TRBJ2-2
d_gene: TRBD2
v_gene: TRBV13
CDR3nt: TGTGCCAGCAGCTTAGGGTCCGCGAGGGAGGGCCGCAGCACCGGGGAGCTGTTTTTT
CDR3aa: CASSLGSAREGRSTGELFF

abundance: .
j_gene: TRBJ2-7
d_gene: TRBD1
v_gene: TRBV10-3
CDR3nt: TGTGCCATCAGTGAGCCGGGACAGGGGGCGCGGAACGAGCAGTACTTC
CDR3aa: CAISEPGQGARNEQYF

abundance: .
j_gene: TRBJ2-2
d_gene: TRBD1
v_gene: TRBV29-1
CDR3nt: TGCAGCGTCCGGGACAGGAACACCGGGGAGCTGTTTTTT
CDR3aa: CSVRDRNTGELFF

abundance: .
j_gene: TRBJ2-1
d_gene: TRBD2
v_gene: TRBV5-1
CDR3nt: TGCGCCAGCAGCCTAGGCGGCCTAGCGGCGTACAATGAGCAGTTCTTC
CDR3aa: CASSLGGLAAYNEQFF

abundance: .
j_gene: TRBJ2-6
d_gene: TRBD1
v_gene: TRBV6-1
CDR3nt: TGTGCCAGCAGTGGGACAGGGGGCATCTCTGGGGCCAACGTCCTGACTTTC
CDR3aa: CASSGTGGISGANVLTF

abundance: .
j_gene: TRBJ2-6
d_gene: .
v_gene: TRBV6-4
CDR3nt: TGTGCCAGCAGTGACTCGGTAGGGTCTGGGGCCAACGTCCTGACTTTC
CDR3aa: CASSDSVGSGANVLTF

abundance: .
j_gene: TRBJ1-1
d_gene: TRBD1
v_gene: TRBV7-3
CDR3nt: TGTGCCAGCAGCTACGACAGGGACGGGAACACTGAAGCTTTCTTT
CDR3aa: CASSYDRDGNTEAFF

abundance: .
j_gene: TRBJ2-7
d_gene: TRBD2
v_gene: TRBV4-3
CDR3nt: TGCGCCAGCAGCCAAGAATGGGGAGGGACTGGCTGGTCCGAGCAGTACTTC
CDR3aa: CASSQEWGGTGWSEQYF

abundance: .
j_gene: TRBJ1-1
d_gene: .
v_gene: TRBV30
CDR3nt: TGTGCCTGGAGTGGGGGCTGGAACACTGAAGCTTTCTTT
CDR3aa: CAWSGGWNTEAFF